The source of this TCR beta chain is a study of regulatory T cells in long-lasting Graves disease. Findings and limits, study-wide: Persistent disease was associated with favored TRBV28 usage and with favored use of TRBJ1-2 and TRBJ2-5. Persistent Graves' patients showed reduced TCR diversity versus newly diagnosed patients.

As regards this clonotype: What it binds is not known.

CDR1 and CDR2 (germline): LNHDA, SQIVND (reference sequence). This CDR3 contains 15 residues. V was clipped by 5 bases and J by 5 bases, with 16 bases between them. TCR beta libraries were built with iRepertoire HTBI primers and Arm-PCR of CDR3 regions. TCRdb ran MiXCR on the multiplex PCR reads and lists one entry per CDR3 protein. The table has about 460,000 distinct CDR3 sequences, under 25% seen once. Time point noted: persistent/refractory GD, antithyroid drugs over 5 years with positive TRAb. RNA isolated from PBMCs was used to make the TCR library. The specimen was peripheral blood mononuclear cells (PBMCs), collected when the disease was refractory, from a patient treated with antithyroid drugs. This TCR was sampled from a female donor with Graves disease. This chain connects TRBV19 to TRBJ1-5, with D possibly being TRBD1 (6 bases). The CDR3 DNA follows: TGTGCCAGTAGTTCCAACAGGGTGGGGGATCAGCCCCAGCATTTT. Translation gives CASSSNRVGDQPQHF. The full variable domain, with the rest looked up from reference TRBV19 and TRBJ1-5, is DGGITQSPKYLFRKEGQNVTLSCEQNLNHDAMYWYRQDPGQGLRLIYYSQIVNDFQKGDIAEGYSVSREKKESFPLTVTSAQKNPTAFYLCASSSNRVGDQPQHFGDGTRLSIL.